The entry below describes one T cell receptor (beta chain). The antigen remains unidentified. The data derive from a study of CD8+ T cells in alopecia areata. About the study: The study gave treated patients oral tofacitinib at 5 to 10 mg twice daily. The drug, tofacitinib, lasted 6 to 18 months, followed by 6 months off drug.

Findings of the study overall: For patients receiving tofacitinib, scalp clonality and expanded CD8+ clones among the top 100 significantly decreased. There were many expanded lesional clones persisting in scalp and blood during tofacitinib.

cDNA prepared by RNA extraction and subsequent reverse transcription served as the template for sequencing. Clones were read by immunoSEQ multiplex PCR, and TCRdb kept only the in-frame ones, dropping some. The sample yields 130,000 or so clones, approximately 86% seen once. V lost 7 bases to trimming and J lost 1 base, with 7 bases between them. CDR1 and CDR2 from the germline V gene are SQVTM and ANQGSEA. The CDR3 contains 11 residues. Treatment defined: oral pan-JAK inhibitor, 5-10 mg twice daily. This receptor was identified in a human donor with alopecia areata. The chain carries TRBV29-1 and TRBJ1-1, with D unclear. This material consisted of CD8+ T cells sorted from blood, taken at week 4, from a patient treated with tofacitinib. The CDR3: CSALENTEAFF. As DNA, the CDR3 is TGCAGCGCTCTCGAGAACACTGAAGCTTTCTTT.